The 28 T cell receptor beta chains presented below share a single source sample, sequenced in a study of blood T cell repertoires in COVID-19. Sequencing used immunoSEQ multiplex PCR; TCRdb keeps in-frame clones, though not all of them. Among 270,000 or so clones, 70% to 90% were seen once, and the ten largest hold around 3%. Sequencing input: peripheral blood. The receptors derive from a woman between 25 and 40 years old with active or convalescent COVID-19.

The CDR3 nucleotides are TGTGCCAGCAACGAAGCGGGGGCACGACAAGAGACCCAGTACTTC. This translates into CASNEAGARQETQYF. This rearrangement joins TRBV28 to TRBJ2-5; 8 nucleotides line up with TRBD2. J gave up 2 bases and V 7 bases, and 9 bases lay outside the gene matches. CDR3 size: 15 residues. Germline V gene sequence: CDR1 MDHEN, CDR2 SYDVKM.

In its sample, this clone was seen a few times. The chain couples TRBV15 to TRBJ1-6, with D possibly matching TRBD1 (6 bases). Between the trimmed V and J ends, which lost 4 bases and 5 bases, there was a span of 15 bases. This CDR3 contains 16 residues. Germline loops: CDR1 LNHNV, CDR2 YYDKDF (reference sequence). The CDR3 protein is CATSNPQGPNNSPLHF. CDR3 in DNA: TGTGCCACCAGCAACCCGCAGGGGCCTAATAATTCACCCCTCCACTTT.

The chain is built from TRBV7-9 and TRBJ2-7, with TRBD2 as a possible D gene (5 bases). CDR1 and CDR2 from the germline V gene are SEHNR and FQNEAQ (reference sequence). V lost 7 bases and J lost 2, with 12 bases in between. The CDR3 runs to 13 residues. The CDR3 coding sequence is TGTGCCAGCACTATCGGCGGGCCCTACGAGCAGTACTTC. As protein: CASTIGGPYEQYF.

DNA of the CDR3: TGTGCCATCGCCGCTGCGGGGGGTAGCAATCAGCCCCAGCATTTT. It is translated as CAIAAAGGSNQPQHF. The chain joins TRBV10-3 to TRBJ1-5; tentatively, D is TRBD1 (5 bases). V lost 8 bases and J 0 bases, leaving 14 bases between the germline ends. The CDR3 runs to 15 residues. The V gene's germline CDR1 is ENHRY and CDR2 SYGVKD.

J is TRBJ2-6 and V is TRBV7-6; D is possibly TRBD2 (6 bases). Deletions cut 8 bases from V and 0 bases from J, with 11 bases between. Germline assignment: CDR1 SGHVS and CDR2 FNYEAQ. The CDR3 is 15 residues long. The CDR3 here is CASGGALSGANVLTF. CDR3 in DNA: TGTGCCAGCGGAGGGGCCCTCTCTGGGGCCAACGTCCTGACTTTC.

The chain combines TRBV27 with TRBJ1-6, with 9 bases matching TRBD1. Germline loops: CDR1 MNHEY, CDR2 SMNVEV (reference sequence). V gave up 0 bases and J gave up 0 bases; unmatched junction bases: 0. This CDR3 is built from 17 residues. The CDR3 DNA follows: TGTGCCAGCAGTTTATCGACAGGGGGCTCCTATAATTCACCCCTCCACTTT. Protein: CASSLSTGGSYNSPLHF.

The chain employs TRBV19 and TRBJ2-1; TRBD2 matches 12 bases. In germline, CDR1 is LNHDA, CDR2 SQIVND (reference sequence). With V trimmed by 5 bases and J by 7 bases, 6 bases remained unmatched. The CDR3 has 15 amino acids. The CDR3 region has the DNA TGTGCCAGTAGTTGGACTAGCGGGGCTCCAAATGAGCAGTTCTTC. Translated, it gives CASSWTSGAPNEQFF.

This clone was detected once. The chain carries TRBV7-6 and TRBJ1-5; 9 nucleotides align to TRBD1. The CDR3 runs to 14 residues. Germline V CDR1 and CDR2: SGHVS, FNYEAQ. The V and J ends lost 2 bases and 7 bases, in that order; junction bases with no gene match: 3. The CDR3 sequence: CASSLKTGGQPQHF. The CDR3 DNA is TGTGCCAGCAGCTTAAAGACAGGGGGACAGCCCCAGCATTTT.

This clone has a single count. The CDR3 DNA sequence: TGTGCCAGCAGCGTAGACGGTAGCGGGGGGCGGCACATTCAGTACTTC. Translated: CASSVDGSGGRHIQYF. The V gene is TRBV9, the J gene TRBJ2-4, with TRBD2 matching 10 bases. Germline V gene data show CDR1 as SGDLS and CDR2 as YYNGEE. This CDR3 contains 16 residues. V dropped 0 bases and J dropped 8; count of bases not matched to a gene: 8.

The rearrangement links TRBV19 to TRBJ2-1, with 8 nucleotides matching TRBD1. The J segment lost 2 bases and the V segment lost 3 bases, leaving 3 bases of the junction unmatched. The germline V gene has CDR1 LNHDA and CDR2 SQIVND (reference sequence). The CDR3 runs to 15 residues. The CDR3 nucleotides are TGTGCCAGTAGTATTAGGGACAGGACCTACAATGAGCAGTTCTTC. Residues: CASSIRDRTYNEQFF.

The V call is TRBV18, the J call TRBJ1-2; TRBD1 might be the D (6 bases). The V gene's germline CDR1 is KGHSH and CDR2 LQKENI. There are 14 residues in the CDR3. V was cut by 4 bases and J by 4 bases, with 13 bases left in between. The CDR3 coding sequence is TGTGCCAGCTCACTTCAACAGGGAACCTATGGCTACACCTTC. It specifies CASSLQQGTYGYTF.

The chain carries TRBV5-1 and TRBJ2-3; weak D call: TRBD2 (6 bases). Germline V gene sequence: CDR1 SGHRS, CDR2 YFSETQ. The CDR3 loop spans 13 amino acids. V dropped 1 base and J dropped 4 bases, with 7 bases sitting between them. The CDR3 protein is CASSLRRADTQYF. DNA of the CDR3: TGCGCCAGCAGCTTGAGGAGGGCAGATACGCAGTATTTT.

The rearrangement joins TRBV10-3 to TRBJ1-3, with D unresolved. Germline lookup yields CDR1 ENHRY and CDR2 SYGVKD. The ends were cut back, 0 bases at V and 4 bases at J, with 4 bases in the middle. This CDR3 has 13 amino acids. CDR3 in amino acids: CAISESLGNTIYF. Written as DNA, the CDR3 is TGTGCCATCAGTGAGTCTCTCGGAAACACCATATATTTT.

This clone occurred once. V usage is TRBV11-1 and J usage is TRBJ1-2; 7 bases map to TRBD1. V was clipped by 4 bases and J by 8 bases; unmatched bases: 10. Germline CDR1 SGHAT, CDR2 FQDESV (reference sequence). This CDR3 comprises 14 residues. CDR3 sequence: CASSSNRGSGGYTF. DNA of the CDR3: TGTGCCAGCAGCTCCAACAGGGGTTCAGGAGGCTACACCTTC.

The chain has TRBV5-1 and TRBJ2-5; D is undetermined. Trimming shortened V by 4 bases and J by 1 base, and 5 bases separated the two germline ends. The CDR3 sequence is 12 residues long. Germline CDR1 reads SGHRS; CDR2 reads YFSETQ. Written as DNA, the CDR3 is TGCGCCAGCAGCCAGTCCCAAGAGACCCAGTACTTC. Its translation: CASSQSQETQYF.

The count of this clone is one. This chain uses TRBV27 with TRBJ1-1; D unclear. The length of the CDR3 is 13 residues. The ends were cut back, 3 bases at V and 0 bases at J, with 5 bases in the middle. Germline V CDR1 and CDR2: MNHEY, SMNVEV (reference sequence). This chain's CDR3 is CASSFRMNTEAFF. The CDR3 nucleotides are TGTGCCAGCAGTTTCAGGATGAACACTGAAGCTTTCTTT.

The V call is TRBV2, the J call TRBJ1-4; D gene ambiguous. The CDR3 runs 17 residues. The V and J ends lost 2 bases and 7 bases respectively, with 20 bases between them. Germline V gives CDR1 SNHLY, CDR2 FYNNEI. The CDR3 region has the DNA TGTGCCAGCAGTGAACGCCCCGTGAGGGAAGGTCGTGAAAAACTGTTTTTT. Translation: CASSERPVREGREKLFF.

This rearrangement joins TRBV3-1 (or the pseudogene TRBV3-2) to TRBJ1-1; D is uncertain. Trimming shortened V by 7 bases and J by 5 bases, and 20 bases separated the two germline ends. CDR1 and CDR2 from the germline V gene are LGHDT and YNNKEL (reference sequence). The CDR3 consists of 15 residues. CDR3 bases: TGTGCCAGCATCTTTTCAGGCGTGAGGGAAACTGAAGCTTTCTTT. Protein product: CASIFSGVRETEAFF.

The chain has TRBV19 and TRBJ2-6; D may be TRBD2 (6 bases). The CDR3 sequence is 16 residues long. Trimming shortened V by 1 base and J by 0 bases, and 7 bases separated the two germline ends. Germline V gene sequence: CDR1 LNHDA, CDR2 SQIVND (reference sequence). The CDR3 is CASSIGRASGANVLTF. Written as DNA, the CDR3 is TGTGCCAGTAGTATAGGGAGGGCCTCTGGGGCCAACGTCCTGACTTTC.

This clone is a singleton in its sample. This chain connects TRBV4-3 to TRBJ2-4; a possible D gene is TRBD1 (6 bases). CDR1 and CDR2 (germline): LGHNA, YSLEER. V lost 0 bases, J lost 0 bases, and 12 bases lay in between. This CDR3 is 17 amino acids long. The CDR3 region has the DNA TGCGCCAGCAGCCAAGAGGGGGCAGATCTAGCCAAAAACATTCAGTACTTC. Protein sequence: CASSQEGADLAKNIQYF.

The rearrangement uses TRBV19 and TRBJ1-6, with no clear D. Trimming cost V 8 bases and J 5 bases, with 10 bases left between them. Germline lookup yields CDR1 LNHDA and CDR2 SQIVND (reference sequence). The CDR3 is 13 residues long. DNA for the CDR3: TGTGCCAGTGGGGAGTCGAATAATTCACCCCTCCACTTT. It is translated as CASGESNNSPLHF.

The chain joins TRBV13 to TRBJ2-1, with TRBD2 matching 10 bases. Trimming at V came to 4 bases and at J to 13 bases, leaving 10 bases not matched to a gene. CDR1 and CDR2 from the germline V gene are PRHDT and FYEKMQ (reference sequence). CDR3 length: 14 residues. The CDR3 loop is CASSSRLAGQRQFF. CDR3 coding DNA: TGTGCCAGCAGCTCGCGACTAGCGGGTCAGAGACAGTTCTTC. Full variable domain (missing parts from reference TRBV13 and TRBJ2-1): AAGVIQSPRHLIKEKRETATLKCYPIPRHDTVYWYQQGPGQDPQFLISFYEKMQSDKGSIPDRFSAQQFSDYHSELNMSSLELGDSALYFCASSSRLAGQRQFFGPGTRLTVL.

This clone was observed a single time. The chain combines TRBV7-3 with TRBJ1-6; D might be TRBD1 (6 bases). This CDR3 spans 14 amino acids. V was clipped by 8 bases and J by 6 bases, with 14 bases between them. CDR1 is SGHTA and CDR2 is FQGTGA in the germline V gene. In nucleotides, the CDR3 is TGTGCCAGCGCTACAGGGTCGGCTAATTCACCCCTCCACTTT. Residues: CASATGSANSPLHF.

This clone is a singleton in its sample. The J gene is TRBJ1-6, the V gene TRBV6-5; TRBD1 matches 10 bases. CDR1 and CDR2 (germline): MNHEY, SVGAGI. The CDR3 extends over 15 amino acids. Unmatched junction bases numbered 3, after V lost 2 bases and J lost 8 bases. Here the CDR3 reads CASSYEGTGDSPLHF. CDR3 DNA: TGTGCCAGCAGTTACGAGGGGACAGGGGATTCACCCCTCCACTTT.

This chain connects TRBV6-6 to TRBJ1-5; D remains unclear. The length of the CDR3 is 11 residues. The ends were cut back, 8 bases at V and 8 bases at J, with 10 bases in the middle. Germline loops: CDR1 MNHNY, CDR2 SVGAGI (reference sequence). CDR3 loop: CASGPYEPQHF. Written as DNA, the CDR3 is TGTGCCAGCGGGCCTTATGAGCCCCAGCATTTT.

In its sample, this clone was seen once. The chain links TRBV7-8 to TRBJ1-5; TRBD1 might be the D (6 bases). Per the germline V gene, CDR1 is SGHVS and CDR2 is FQNEAQ. This CDR3 is built from 16 residues. The V and J ends lost 2 bases and 0 bases respectively, with 11 bases between them. CDR3 DNA sequence: TGTGCCAGCAGCTTATTGACAGGACATAGCAATCAGCCCCAGCATTTT. It codes for CASSLLTGHSNQPQHF.

The chain combines TRBV7-2 with TRBJ2-7; D not resolved. CDR1 and CDR2 (germline): SGHTA, FQGNSA. The CDR3 spans 12 residues. Between the trimmed V and J ends, which lost 0 bases and 6 bases, there was a span of 6 bases. CDR3 loop: CASSLAFIEQYF. For the CDR3, the DNA is TGTGCCAGCAGCTTAGCCTTTATCGAGCAGTACTTC.

The gene calls are TRBV27 and TRBJ2-5; 12 bases fit TRBD2. V shed 5 bases, J shed 3 bases, and the junction held 10 bases outside the gene matches. Germline V gene sequence: CDR1 MNHEY, CDR2 SMNVEV (reference sequence). The CDR3 runs 17 residues. The CDR3 DNA sequence: TGTGCCAGCAGTGGGATACTAGCGGGGGGCCCAAAAGAGACCCAGTACTTC. Its protein is CASSGILAGGPKETQYF.